A selection of T cell receptor beta chains follows, all from one sample in a study of T cell responses to AZD1222 COVID-19 vaccine. Assay used: immunoSEQ multiplex PCR; TCRdb lists only in-frame clones, some missing. The table has over 110,000 clones, 85% to 95% seen once. Material: peripheral blood, obtained after recovery from COVID-19. The origin of the receptors is an adult who had recovered from COVID-19. Both conserved end residues are part of each CDR3. A D gene is named only where the DNA matches it firmly. Rows may omit the clone size; those that give it use once, few, many or a size class.

j_call v_call clone_size d_call cdr3_aa cdr3_nt
TRBJ2-7 TRBV27 NA NA CASSLVRSSYEQYF TGTGCCAGCAGTTTAGTCCGATCCTCCTACGAGCAGTACTTC
TRBJ1-6 TRBV19 NA NA CASSIAGVQDNSPLHF TGTGCCAGTAGTATCGCGGGGGTTCAAGATAATTCACCCCTCCACTTT
TRBJ1-4 TRBV7-9 NA NA CASSLRQGGYTNEKLFF TGTGCCAGCAGCTTAAGGCAGGGCGGATACACTAATGAAAAACTGTTTTTT
TRBJ1-4 TRBV7-9 NA TRBD1 CASSFTGGSEKLFF TGTGCCAGCAGTTTTACAGGGGGGAGTGAAAAACTGTTTTTT
TRBJ2-1 TRBV19 NA NA CASSIGAAGFYNEQFF TGTGCCAGTAGTATAGGTGCGGCTGGTTTTTACAATGAGCAGTTCTTC
TRBJ2-1 TRBV27 NA NA CASSAWVGGSYNEQFF TGTGCCAGCAGTGCCTGGGTGGGGGGCTCCTACAATGAGCAGTTCTTC
TRBJ1-1 TRBV28 once NA CASSLPGRNTEAFF TGTGCCAGCAGTTTACCCGGGAGGAACACTGAAGCTTTCTTT
TRBJ2-4 TRBV18 NA NA CASSPRTKDESIQYF TGTGCCAGCTCACCACGGACGAAGGATGAGAGCATTCAGTACTTC
TRBJ2-5 TRBV6-2/TRBV6-3 NA NA CASSPLSLGETQYF TGTGCCAGCAGTCCCCTTAGCTTGGGGGAGACCCAGTACTTC
TRBJ2-1 TRBV18 NA NA CASSPGNEQFF TGTGCCAGCTCACCAGGGAATGAGCAGTTCTTC
TRBJ2-2 TRBV2 NA NA CASSERRATGELFF TGTGCCAGCAGTGAGAGGAGGGCGACCGGGGAGCTGTTTTTT
TRBJ1-5 TRBV5-8 NA TRBD1 CASSLAPTGNSNQPQHF TGTGCCAGCAGCTTGGCCCCGACAGGGAATAGCAATCAGCCCCAGCATTTT